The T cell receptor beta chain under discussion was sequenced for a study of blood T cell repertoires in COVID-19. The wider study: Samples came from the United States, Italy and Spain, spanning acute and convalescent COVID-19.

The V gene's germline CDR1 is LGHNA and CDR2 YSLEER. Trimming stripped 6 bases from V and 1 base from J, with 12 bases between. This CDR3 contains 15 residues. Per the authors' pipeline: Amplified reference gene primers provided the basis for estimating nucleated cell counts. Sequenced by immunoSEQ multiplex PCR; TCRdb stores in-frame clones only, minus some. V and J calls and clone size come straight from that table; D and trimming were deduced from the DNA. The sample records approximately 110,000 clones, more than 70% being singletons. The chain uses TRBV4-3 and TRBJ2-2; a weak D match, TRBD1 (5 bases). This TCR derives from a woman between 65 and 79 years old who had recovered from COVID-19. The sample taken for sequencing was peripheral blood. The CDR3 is CASSQDILNTGELFF. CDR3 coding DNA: TGCGCCAGCAGTCAGGACATCCTGAACACCGGGGAGCTGTTTTTT.